This TCR beta chain was recorded in a study of response to subunit inactivated influenza vaccine. As concerns this clonotype: Its target is unknown.

TCRdb analysed the RT-PCR reads with MiXCR anew, one entry per CDR3 protein. The table records about 240,000 distinct CDR3 sequences, over 9% of them present only once. Overall study results and limits: Authors suggested seasonal influenza vaccinations each recruit few new T cells.

This CDR3 has 15 amino acids. V lost 4 bases, J lost 3 bases, and 3 bases stayed unmatched. The receptor comes from a man aged 50-59 years who received an inactivated influenza vaccine. The sequenced sample was non-naive T cells sorted from PBMCs, obtained approximately 15 days before vaccination. The chain employs TRBV12-3 or TRBV12-4 and TRBJ1-3; 10 bases agree with TRBD1. The DNA of the CDR3 is TGTGCCAGCAGTTGGACAGGGGGATTTGGAAACACCATATATTTT. Protein: CASSWTGGFGNTIYF.